These T cell receptor beta chains were read from a single sample in a study of T cells in Graves' hyperthyroidism and ophthalmopathy. TCRdb called the multiplex PCR reads again in MiXCR, with one record for every CDR3 protein. There are a few hundred thousand distinct CDR3 sequences in the sample; 40% to 55% occur only once, and roughly 7.7% lies in the top ten. Sample: peripheral blood or thyroid tissue (not recorded which). The receptors were sampled from a woman aged 18-29 years with Graves' hyperthyroidism. CDR3s include the opening cysteine and the closing phenylalanine or tryptophan. Each record gives: D gene, clone size, V gene, J gene, CDR3 DNA, CDR3 protein. D genes are given only for firm matches. Some rows mark clone size as missing; the rest say once, few, many or name a class of expanded clone.

TRBD1	.	TRBV10-3	TRBJ2-7	TGTGCCATCAGAGATCTGACAGGGGGCCTTCAGTACTTC	CAIRDLTGGLQYF
TRBD2	many	TRBV3-1	TRBJ2-7	TGTGCCAGCAGCGCGACTAGCGCCAACTCCTACGAGCAGTACTTC	CASSATSANSYEQYF
.	.	TRBV20-1	TRBJ2-2	TGCAGTGCTGGGGGACAAGCCCCCGGGGAGCTGTTTTTT	CSAGGQAPGELFF
.	.	TRBV10-3	TRBJ1-1	TGTGCCATCAGAGATATAACGGTCGAGGCATCGGACACTGAAGCTTTCTTT	CAIRDITVEASDTEAFF
.	many	TRBV11-2	TRBJ2-2	TGTGCCAGCTTGCAGGGGTCGGCGAACACCGGGGAGCTGTTTTTT	CASLQGSANTGELFF
.	many	TRBV5-1	TRBJ1-1	TGCGCCAGCAAGGAGGGGCCTGAAGCTTTCTTT	CASKEGPEAFF
TRBD1	.	TRBV20-1	TRBJ1-1	TGCAGTGCTGTGGGACAGGGCGCTGGAAACACTGAAGCTTTCTTT	CSAVGQGAGNTEAFF
.	many	TRBV19	TRBJ1-1	TGTGCCAGTAGACCAACAGTTAACGCTGAAGCTTTCTTT	CASRPTVNAEAFF
.	many	TRBV27	TRBJ2-7	TGTGCCAGCAGTTTATCGAGCGGAGCCTACGAGCAGTACTTC	CASSLSSGAYEQYF
TRBD1	few	TRBV20-1	TRBJ2-2	TGCAGTGCTAGGCACAGGGGCACCGGGGAGCTGTTTTTT	CSARHRGTGELFF
.	many	TRBV20-1	TRBJ2-5	TGCAGTGCTAGAGATGCGTGGCAGGGAGAAGAGACCCAGTACTTC	CSARDAWQGEETQYF
.	.	TRBV7-8	TRBJ2-5	TGTGCCAGCAGCTTAAGGTTTAGCGGCCAAGAGACCCAGTACTTC	CASSLRFSGQETQYF
TRBD1	.	TRBV7-9	TRBJ1-2	TGTGCCAGCAGCTTAGCTTGGACAGGGGCGAGTGGCTACACCTTC	CASSLAWTGASGYTF
TRBD2	many	TRBV24-1	TRBJ2-5	TGTGCCACCAGTGAACGCCCGGGACTAGCGAATGAAGAGACCCAGTACTTC	CATSERPGLANEETQYF
TRBD1	many	TRBV20-1	TRBJ1-2	TGCAGTGCCCGGACAGGGCGGGAGGGCTACACCTTC	CSARTGREGYTF
.	once	TRBV7-9	TRBJ2-2	.	CASSSHRGETAAPGSCFF
TRBD2	.	TRBV7-2	TRBJ2-3	TGTGCCAGCAGCTTAGTTAGCAGCGGGAGAGATACGCAGTATTTT	CASSLVSSGRDTQYF
TRBD2	.	TRBV5-1	TRBJ2-2	TGCGCCGGCAGCTTGGCTAGCGGGAGTAACACCGGGGAGCTGTTTTTT	CAGSLASGSNTGELFF
.	.	TRBV7-2	TRBJ2-5	TGTGCCAGCAGCACGGGACCGACGATCCAGTACTTC	CASSTGPTIQYF
TRBD1	many	TRBV9	TRBJ1-4	TGTGCCAGCAGCTTTCGACAGGGGGTAGGTGAAAAACTGTTTTTT	CASSFRQGVGEKLFF
.	many	TRBV7-2	TRBJ2-5	TGTGCCAGCAGCTTAGCGAAGGGGGGGGAGACCCAGTACTTC	CASSLAKGGETQYF
.	few	TRBV5-8	TRBJ2-7	TGTGCCAGCAGCTTGGGGGCAGGGGAGACCTACGAGCAGTACTTC	CASSLGAGETYEQYF
.	many	TRBV7-9	TRBJ2-7	TGTGCCAGCAGCTTAGGGGCACGAAAATACGAGCAGTACTTC	CASSLGARKYEQYF
TRBD2	.	TRBV20-1	TRBJ2-2	TGCAGTGCTAGAGATAAGCGGGGTACGAACACCGGGGAGCTGTTTTTT	CSARDKRGTNTGELFF
.	few	TRBV11-3	TRBJ2-7	TGTGCCAGCTTCCCCGGAGGTAGGGATCTTAAGTACGAGCAGTACTTC	CASFPGGRDLKYEQYF
.	many	TRBV7-2	TRBJ2-7	TGTGCCAGCAGCTTTGCAATATACGAGCAGTACTTC	CASSFAIYEQYF
TRBD1	few	TRBV12-3/TRBV12-4	TRBJ1-1	TGTGCCGGCAGTCTGCGACAGGGCCCTGAAGCTTTCTTT	CAGSLRQGPEAFF
.	many	TRBV4-3	TRBJ2-5	TGCGCCAGCAGCCAAGGGACCGGCCAAGAGACCCAGTACTTC	CASSQGTGQETQYF
.	many	TRBV2	TRBJ2-7	TGTGCCACCCGGGAAGGAAGCTCCTACGAGCAGTACTTC	CATREGSSYEQYF